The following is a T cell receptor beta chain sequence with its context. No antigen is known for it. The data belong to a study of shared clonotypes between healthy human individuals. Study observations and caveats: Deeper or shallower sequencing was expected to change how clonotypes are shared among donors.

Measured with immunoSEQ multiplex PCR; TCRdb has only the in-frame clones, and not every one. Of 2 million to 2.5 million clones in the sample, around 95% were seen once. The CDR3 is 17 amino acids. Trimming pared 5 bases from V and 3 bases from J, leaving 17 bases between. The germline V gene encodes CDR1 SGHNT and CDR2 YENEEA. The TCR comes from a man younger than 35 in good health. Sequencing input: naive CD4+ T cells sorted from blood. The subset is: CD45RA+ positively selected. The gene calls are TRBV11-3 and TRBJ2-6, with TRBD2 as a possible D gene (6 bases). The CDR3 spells CASSPGSGGDGANVLTF. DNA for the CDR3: TGTGCCAGCAGCCCAGGATCCGGGGGAGATGGGGCCAACGTCCTGACTTTC.